The 16 T cell receptor beta chains below come from one sample, sequenced in a study of blood T cell repertoires in COVID-19. Sequenced by immunoSEQ multiplex PCR; TCRdb stores in-frame clones only, minus some. The table lists roughly 180,000 clones, about 91% of them singletons. The sequenced material came from peripheral blood. Receptor source: a young woman with acute or convalescent COVID-19.

The chain carries TRBV20-1 and TRBJ1-1, with D unresolved. Germline loops: CDR1 DFQATT, CDR2 SNEGSKA (reference sequence). This CDR3 contains 13 residues. Trimming left V 3 bases short and J 0 bases short, with 8 bases between. The CDR3 loop reads CSASPDMNTEAFF. The CDR3 region has the DNA TGCAGTGCTAGTCCAGACATGAACACTGAAGCTTTCTTT.

The count of this clone is one. V and J are TRBV19 and TRBJ2-1; 14 bases fit TRBD2. Germline-derived CDR1 and CDR2 are LNHDA and SQIVND (reference sequence). V gave up 4 bases and J gave up 7 bases; unmatched junction bases: 9. This CDR3 has 17 amino acids. The DNA of the CDR3 is TGTGCCAGTAGTACGGGACTAGCGGGAGTGAGTCGTAATGAGCAGTTCTTC. It specifies CASSTGLAGVSRNEQFF.

This sequence joins TRBV7-9 and TRBJ2-1; TRBD2 matches 8 bases. CDR1 is SEHNR, CDR2 FQNEAQ, per germline (reference sequence). The CDR3 runs to 16 residues. The J segment lost 6 bases and the V segment lost 1 base, leaving 8 bases of the junction unmatched. In nucleotides, the CDR3 is TGTGCCAGCAGCTTAGGGAGCGGGAGCATCTCCAATGAGCAGTTCTTC. Its protein is CASSLGSGSISNEQFF.

The chain recombines TRBV29-1 with TRBJ2-7, with D perhaps TRBD1 (6 bases). Germline V gene sequence: CDR1 SQVTM, CDR2 ANQGSEA. The V and J ends lost 6 bases and 3 bases respectively, with 9 bases between them. The length of the CDR3 is 11 residues. The CDR3: CSVGAGYEQYF. The CDR3 bases are TGCAGCGTGGGGGCTGGCTACGAGCAGTACTTC.

This chain connects TRBV12-5 to TRBJ1-3; the D gene is possibly TRBD1 (5 bases). From germline, CDR1 is LGHNT and CDR2 FRNRAP. Trimming took 2 bases from V and 8 from J, leaving 13 bases between them. The length of the CDR3 is 14 residues. Written as DNA, the CDR3 is TGTGCTAGTGGTTTGTGGCAGGGAGGAGACACCATATATTTT. It encodes CASGLWQGGDTIYF.

Here the CDR3 DNA reads TGTGCCGGCCGGGACAGGGTCACTTACGAGCAGTACTTC. Amino acid sequence: CAGRDRVTYEQYF. This chain joins TRBV6-5 and TRBJ2-7; 9 bases match TRBD1. V was clipped by 11 bases and J by 4 bases; unmatched bases: 9. Germline values: CDR1 MNHEY, CDR2 SVGAGI. The CDR3 totals 13 residues.

The rearrangement links TRBV6-6 to TRBJ1-6, with 8 positions matching TRBD1. V was pared by 5 bases and J by 9 bases, with 6 bases of the junction left unmatched. This CDR3 contains 14 residues. Looked up from germline, CDR1 is MNHNY and CDR2 is SVGAGI (reference sequence). The CDR3 here is CASSPGQGRSPLHF. The CDR3 region has the DNA TGTGCCAGCAGTCCCGGACAGGGCCGTTCACCCCTCCACTTT.

The chain couples TRBV5-6 to TRBJ1-4, with 10 bases identical to TRBD1. Germline CDR1 is SGHDT and CDR2 is YYEEEE. Trimming removed 4 bases from V and 7 bases from J; junction bases left unmatched: 4. The CDR3 sequence is 14 residues long. This CDR3 is CASSPRDRGEKLFF. The CDR3 nucleotides read TGTGCCAGCAGCCCCCGGGACAGGGGTGAAAAACTGTTTTTT.

The V and J genes are TRBV5-1 and TRBJ2-1; the D gene is possibly TRBD2 (5 bases). Trimming pared 4 bases from V and 6 bases from J, leaving 14 bases between. This CDR3 has 14 amino acids. Germline CDR1 and CDR2: SGHRS and YFSETQ. CDR3 protein: CASSPPLAGNEQFF. CDR3 nucleotides: TGCGCCAGCAGCCCGCCCCTAGCAGGCAATGAGCAGTTCTTC.

V gene TRBV19 combines with J gene TRBJ2-7, with D perhaps TRBD1 (5 bases). The germline CDR1 and CDR2 sequences are LNHDA and SQIVND (reference sequence). The CDR3 is made up of 15 amino acids. Trimming took 3 bases from V and 6 from J, leaving 18 bases between them. CDR3 in DNA: TGTGCCAGTAGTATTCAGTTTGGGGCGCAGGGCGAGCAGTACTTC. Amino acid sequence: CASSIQFGAQGEQYF.

This chain joins TRBV9 and TRBJ2-2; 7 bases are a match to TRBD1. The CDR3 contains 13 residues. CDR1 SGDLS and CDR2 YYNGEE come from the germline V gene. With 4 bases clipped from V and 7 bases from J, the junction kept 4 bases outside the gene matches. The CDR3 loop reads CASSLQGFGELFF. CDR3 in DNA: TGTGCCAGCAGCTTACAGGGGTTCGGGGAGCTGTTTTTT. The full variable domain, rest sourced from reference TRBV9 and TRBJ2-2, is DSGVTQTPKHLITATGQRVTLRCSPRSGDLSVYWYQQSLDQGLQFLIQYYNGEERAKGNILERFSAQQFPDLHSELNLSSLELGDSALYFCASSLQGFGELFFGEGSRLTVL.

This chain joins TRBV9 and TRBJ2-1; TRBD2 agrees at 15 bases. The germline V gene encodes CDR1 SGDLS and CDR2 YYNGEE. The CDR3 has 16 residues. Trimming cost V 0 bases and J 7 bases; bases outside gene matches: 2. CDR3 nucleotides: TGTGCCAGCAGCGTAGGAGGACTAGCGGGAGGGAATGAGCAGTTCTTC. The encoded protein is CASSVGGLAGGNEQFF.

The chain has TRBV29-1 and TRBJ2-1; D is undetermined. In germline, CDR1 is SQVTM, CDR2 ANQGSEA. V was cut by 1 base and J by 7 bases, with 11 bases left in between. The CDR3 length is 13 residues. The CDR3 DNA follows: TGCAGCGTTGAAGTTTTAAATACTAATGAGCAGTTCTTC. Protein: CSVEVLNTNEQFF.

V gene TRBV5-4 combines with J gene TRBJ2-3; no clear D gene. Trimming pared 0 bases from V and 1 base from J, leaving 6 bases between. Germline assignment: CDR1 SGHNT and CDR2 YYREEE (reference sequence). The CDR3 extends over 14 amino acids. The CDR3 spells CASSLAEGTDTQYF. Here the CDR3 DNA reads TGTGCCAGCAGCTTGGCCGAGGGCACAGATACGCAGTATTTT.

The chain uses TRBV19 and TRBJ1-6; D unclear. The CDR3 loop spans 17 amino acids. Deletions cut 3 bases from V and 9 bases from J, with 21 bases between. Looked up from germline, CDR1 is LNHDA and CDR2 is SQIVND (reference sequence). CDR3 in amino acids: CASSISVRLGTTSPLHF. Here the CDR3 DNA reads TGTGCCAGTAGTATTTCTGTCCGACTAGGTACCACTTCACCCCTCCACTTT.

The genes are TRBV19 and TRBJ1-1, with a possible D match to TRBD1 (6 bases). This CDR3 spans 13 amino acids. Trimming stripped 5 bases from V and 3 bases from J, with 10 bases between. Germline CDR1 is LNHDA and CDR2 is SQIVND (reference sequence). The CDR3 nucleotides read TGTGCCAGTAGTTTACAGGGTTACACTGAAGCTTTCTTT. This codes for CASSLQGYTEAFF.